This T cell receptor beta chain was captured in a study of cytomegalovirus exposure and HLA in healthy donors (dated by TCRdb to 2016 to 2017). Some background on the complete study: According to a later analysis, the 120 or so validation repertoires were produced on the same platform as the approximately 690 repertoires of the first cohort. In addition to the first cohort of 666 subjects, a separate validation cohort of some 120 different subjects was used. The study aimed to test whether cataloging public T cell receptors could reveal signatures of past pathogen exposure. High-throughput TCR immunosequencing, statistical association of individual TCRs with disease status, and machine learning were combined to predict cytomegalovirus infection status. What the work shows at the level of the full study, not this receptor alone: A total of about 180 TCR beta chains were listed by the study as associated with cytomegalovirus. In a later analysis, TCRs clustered in the first cohort were found to also tend to co-occur in the roughly 110 validation repertoires, with around 94% of cluster scores above 0. Three of the identified cytomegalovirus-associated TCR beta chains were confirmed in vitro to be specific for cytomegalovirus antigens. A later analysis had no HLA typing for the validation cohort, so co-occurrence there was scored across all 120 repertoires. The authors suggested that the approach could potentially be extended to other disease states and immunological phenotypes. Most TCR sequences were observed very rarely across donors, whereas some public TCRs were present in many individuals. The classifier was reported to diagnose cytomegalovirus status with high specificity and sensitivity in both the original and validation cohorts.

Points on this clone: Its antigen has not been determined. Nothing much larger sits one base from this clone, and base qualities are not available.

The method behind the library was the immunoSEQ multiplex PCR assay. The source study handled its data this way. A statistical classification framework was built to diagnose cytomegalovirus status from the catalog of TCR beta chain sequences. Here the immuneACCESS table is served through TCRdb, limited to in-frame sequences with V and J called. Missing clones are a known gap in these copies; in checked studies unresolved V genes cover under half, and the rest lacks a known reason. V and J calls and clone size are those listed in that table; D and trimming were worked out from the DNA. The sample table contains 350,000 or so clones; only one count was recorded for roughly 85% of them. About 0.8% of the sample belongs to the ten largest clones. From the cysteine through the phenylalanine, the CDR3 covers 13 amino acids. Only the CDR3 part of the read is kept: 39 bases, read in frame from the first base. Relative to germline, V is 7 bases shorter and J is 5 bases shorter, with 14 bases between their ends. The germline V gene supplies CDR1 MDHEN and CDR2 SYDVKM.

Separate from the approximately 670-subject first cohort, the validation cohort of around 130 subjects was the group to which the donors belonged. The rearrangement combines TRBV28 with TRBJ1-1; TRBD1 could be the D gene, as 6 bases match. What was sequenced was PBMCs. This TCR was recovered from a young woman in good health and CMV-seronegative. CDR3 protein: CASTSTGRTEAFF. The DNA reads as follows: TGTGCCAGCACCTCGACAGGTAGGACTGAAGCTTTCTTT.